One sample yielded the 7 T cell receptor beta chains listed below, sequenced in a study of blood T cell repertoires in COVID-19. Sequencing was performed with immunoSEQ multiplex PCR; in TCRdb, only in-frame clones are kept and a portion is missing. Among about 240,000 clones listed, 81% were seen once. Specimen: peripheral blood. The receptors were gathered from a woman older than 75 with COVID-19, enrolled during active disease.

The rearrangement uses TRBV13 and TRBJ2-5; D is perhaps TRBD2 (6 bases). Germline values: CDR1 PRHDT, CDR2 FYEKMQ (reference sequence). The CDR3 is made up of 13 amino acids. Trimming cost V 3 bases and J 5 bases, with 10 bases left between them. The CDR3 loop reads CASSLQGTETQYF. The CDR3 DNA is TGTGCCAGCAGCTTGCAAGGGACTGAGACCCAGTACTTC.

The V gene is TRBV19, the J gene TRBJ1-2; D is unclear. Germline assignment: CDR1 LNHDA and CDR2 SQIVND (reference sequence). The CDR3 has 13 amino acids. Trimming took off 4 bases at V and 1 base at J, with 7 bases between the two ends. CDR3 sequence: CASSNRHNYGYTF. As DNA, the CDR3 is TGTGCCAGTAGTAACAGACATAACTATGGCTACACCTTC.

J is TRBJ1-3 and V is TRBV9; D gene ambiguous. The V gene lost 3 bases and the J gene lost 0 bases, with 10 bases spanning the gap. The length of the CDR3 is 15 residues. Germline V CDR1 and CDR2: SGDLS, YYNGEE. This CDR3 reads CASSGDNFSGNTIYF. The CDR3 bases are TGTGCCAGCAGCGGAGACAACTTCTCTGGAAACACCATATATTTT.

The V call is TRBV18, the J call TRBJ2-1; maybe TRBD2 (6 bases). From germline, CDR1 is KGHSH and CDR2 LQKENI. The V end was cut by 2 bases, the J end by 5 bases, with 13 bases between. The CDR3 is 15 residues long. The CDR3: CASSPSGTRDNEQFF. CDR3 in DNA: TGTGCCAGCTCACCATCGGGGACTCGGGACAATGAGCAGTTCTTC.

V usage is TRBV7-9 and J usage is TRBJ2-1, with D perhaps matching TRBD2 (6 bases). Trimming removed 0 bases at V and 8 bases at J, with 11 bases between. Germline CDR1 is SEHNR and CDR2 is FQNEAQ (reference sequence). The CDR3 runs 14 residues. Here the CDR3 DNA reads TGTGCCAGCAGCTTAGCATTAACTAGCTATGAGCAGTTCTTC. Protein: CASSLALTSYEQFF.

CDR3 sequence: CAWSGLAGAYEQFF. In DNA form, the CDR3 reads TGTGCCTGGAGTGGACTAGCGGGGGCCTATGAGCAGTTCTTC. The J gene is TRBJ2-1, the V gene TRBV30; 12 positions agree with TRBD2. The junction had 3 bases not matched to a gene; V was cut back by 1 base and J by 8 bases. This CDR3 contains 14 residues. Germline assignment: CDR1 GTSNPN and CDR2 SVGIG (reference sequence).

V gene TRBV5-1 combines with J gene TRBJ2-7; D unclear. V gave up 4 bases and J gave up 3 bases, with 14 bases separating them. Germline CDR1 reads SGHRS; CDR2 reads YFSETQ. This CDR3 is 14 amino acids long. In DNA form, the CDR3 reads TGCGCCAGCAGCCCCGACCTCACAGTCTACGAGCAGTACTTC. Its protein is CASSPDLTVYEQYF.